This T cell receptor beta chain was captured by sequencing in a study of T-cell reconstitution after alpha-beta-depleted transplantation in children. Points on this clonotype: What it binds is unknown.

Study findings and constraints: TCRbeta diversity was high at day 60 in some patients (a result of surviving recipient T cells and thymic progenitors). There were reportedly several hundred expanded graft clones from which alpha-beta T cells came about two months after transplant. T-cell counts and diversity at one year post-transplant came mainly from newly produced T cells.

TCRbeta library construction was performed incorporating unique molecular identifiers. One entry per CDR3 protein, called by TCRdb with MiXCR from the PCR reads. The data hold about 580,000 distinct CDR3 sequences, with more than 20% observed a single time. The CDR3 extends over 15 amino acids. Germline V gene sequence: CDR1 SQVTM, CDR2 ANQGSEA. V was clipped by 2 bases and J by 2 bases, with 13 bases between them. This chain uses TRBV29-1 with TRBJ2-1, with D possibly being TRBD2 (6 bases). This TCR was recovered from a boy in the first two years of life who had a stem cell transplant for acute myeloid leukemia, so the T cells may come from the graft donor. The material sequenced was PBMCs, mostly from graft donor cells, taken 360 days after TCRalphabeta/CD19-depleted stem cell transplant. The CDR3 region is CSVEYPSVPYNEQFF. CDR3 DNA: TGCAGCGTTGAATATCCTAGCGTCCCCTACAATGAGCAGTTCTTC.